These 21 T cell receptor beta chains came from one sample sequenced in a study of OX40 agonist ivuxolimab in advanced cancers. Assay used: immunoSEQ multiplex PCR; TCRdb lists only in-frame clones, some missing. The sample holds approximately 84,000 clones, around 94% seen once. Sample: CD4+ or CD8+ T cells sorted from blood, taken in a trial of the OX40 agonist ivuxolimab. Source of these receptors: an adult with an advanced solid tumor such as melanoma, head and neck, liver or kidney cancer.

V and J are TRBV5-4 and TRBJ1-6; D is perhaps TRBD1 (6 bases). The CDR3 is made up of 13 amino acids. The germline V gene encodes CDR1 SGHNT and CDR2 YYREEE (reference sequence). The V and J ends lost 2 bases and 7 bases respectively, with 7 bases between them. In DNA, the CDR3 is TGTGCCAGCAGCTTTCAGGGGAATTCACCCCTCCACTTT. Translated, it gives CASSFQGNSPLHF. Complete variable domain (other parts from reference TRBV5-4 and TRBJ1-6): ETGVTQSPTHLIKTRGQQVTLRCSSQSGHNTVSWYQQALGQGPQFIFQYYREEENGRGNFPPRFSGLQFPNYSSELNVNALELDDSALYLCASSFQGNSPLHFGNGTRLTVT.

CDR3 protein: CASSLQGKVEAFF. The DNA for the CDR3 is TGTGCCAGCAGTCTACAGGGTAAGGTGGAAGCTTTCTTT. This rearrangement joins TRBV28 to TRBJ1-1, with D possibly being TRBD1 (6 bases). Germline CDR1 reads MDHEN; CDR2 reads SYDVKM. Trimming took off 5 bases at V and 8 bases at J, with 15 bases between the two ends. The CDR3 runs to 13 residues.

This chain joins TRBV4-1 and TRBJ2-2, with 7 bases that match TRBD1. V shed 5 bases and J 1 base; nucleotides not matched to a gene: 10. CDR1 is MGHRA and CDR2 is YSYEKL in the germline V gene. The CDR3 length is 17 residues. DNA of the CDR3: TGCGCCAGCAGCTTTCGCCATGGACAGGAGAACACCGGGGAGCTGTTTTTT. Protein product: CASSFRHGQENTGELFF.

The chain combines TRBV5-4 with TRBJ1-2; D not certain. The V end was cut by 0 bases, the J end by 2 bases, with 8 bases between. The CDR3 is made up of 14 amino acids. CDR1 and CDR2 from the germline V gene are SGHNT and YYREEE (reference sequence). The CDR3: CASSLGLVNYGYTF. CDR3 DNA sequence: TGTGCCAGCAGCTTGGGACTCGTGAACTATGGCTACACCTTC.

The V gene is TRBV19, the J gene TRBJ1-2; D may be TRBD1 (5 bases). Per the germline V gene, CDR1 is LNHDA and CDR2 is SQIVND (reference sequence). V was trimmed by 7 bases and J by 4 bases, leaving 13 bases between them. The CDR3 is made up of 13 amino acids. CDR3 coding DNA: TGTGCCAGTACTCCGGGACTTCTCTATGGCTACACCTTC. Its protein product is CASTPGLLYGYTF. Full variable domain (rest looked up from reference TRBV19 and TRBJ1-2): DGGITQSPKYLFRKEGQNVTLSCEQNLNHDAMYWYRQDPGQGLRLIYYSQIVNDFQKGDIAEGYSVSREKKESFPLTVTSAQKNPTAFYLCASTPGLLYGYTFGSGTRLTVV.

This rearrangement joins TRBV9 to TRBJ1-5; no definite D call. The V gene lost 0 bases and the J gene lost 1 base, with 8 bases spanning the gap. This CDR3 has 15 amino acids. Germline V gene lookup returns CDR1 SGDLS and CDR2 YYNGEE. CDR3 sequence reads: CASSVGSSSNQPQHF. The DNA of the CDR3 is TGTGCCAGCAGCGTAGGGTCCAGCAGCAATCAGCCCCAGCATTTT.

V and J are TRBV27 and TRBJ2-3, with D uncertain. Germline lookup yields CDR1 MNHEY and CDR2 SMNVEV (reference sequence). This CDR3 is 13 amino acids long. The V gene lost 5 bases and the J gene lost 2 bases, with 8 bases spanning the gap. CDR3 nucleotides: TGTGCCAGCAGTCTGAGACCCACAGATACGCAGTATTTT. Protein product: CASSLRPTDTQYF.

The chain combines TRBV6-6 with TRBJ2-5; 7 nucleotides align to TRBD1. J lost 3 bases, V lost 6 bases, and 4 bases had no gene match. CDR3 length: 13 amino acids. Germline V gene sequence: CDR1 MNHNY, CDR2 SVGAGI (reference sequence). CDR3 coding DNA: TGTGCCAGCAGACCAACAGGGGAAGAGACCCAGTACTTC. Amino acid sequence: CASRPTGEETQYF.

The CDR3 DNA reads as TGTGCCAGCAGCTTGGATGGGACGGCTTACGAGCAGTACTTC. It encodes CASSLDGTAYEQYF. This rearrangement joins TRBV11-2 to TRBJ2-7; D is possibly TRBD1 or TRBD2 (5 bases each). Germline CDR1 SGHAT, CDR2 FQNNGV. V dropped 3 bases and J dropped 4 bases, with 13 bases sitting between them. The length of the CDR3 is 14 residues.

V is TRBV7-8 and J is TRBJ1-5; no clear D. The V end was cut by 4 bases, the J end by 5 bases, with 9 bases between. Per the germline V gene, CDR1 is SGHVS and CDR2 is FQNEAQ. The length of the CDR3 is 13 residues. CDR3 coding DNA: TGTGCCAGCAGCTCGGGGTGGTATCAGCCCCAGCATTTT. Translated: CASSSGWYQPQHF.

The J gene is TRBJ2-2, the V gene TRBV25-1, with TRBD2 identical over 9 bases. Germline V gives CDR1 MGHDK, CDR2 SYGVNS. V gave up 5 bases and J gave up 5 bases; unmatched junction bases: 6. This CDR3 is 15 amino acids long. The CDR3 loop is CASSSGLALTGELFF. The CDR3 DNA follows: TGTGCCAGCAGTTCGGGACTAGCCCTAACCGGGGAGCTGTTTTTT. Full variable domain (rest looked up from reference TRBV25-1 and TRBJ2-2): EADIYQTPRYLVIGTGKKITLECSQTMGHDKMYWYQQDPGMELHLIHYSYGVNSTEKGDLSSESTVSRIRTEHFPLTLESARPSHTSQYLCASSSGLALTGELFFGEGSRLTVL.

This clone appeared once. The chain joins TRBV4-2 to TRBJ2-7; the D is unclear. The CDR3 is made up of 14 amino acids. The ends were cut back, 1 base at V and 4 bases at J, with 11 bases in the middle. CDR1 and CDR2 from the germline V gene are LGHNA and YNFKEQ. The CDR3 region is CASSQVAALYEQYF. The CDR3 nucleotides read TGTGCCAGCAGCCAAGTCGCGGCTCTGTACGAGCAGTACTTC.

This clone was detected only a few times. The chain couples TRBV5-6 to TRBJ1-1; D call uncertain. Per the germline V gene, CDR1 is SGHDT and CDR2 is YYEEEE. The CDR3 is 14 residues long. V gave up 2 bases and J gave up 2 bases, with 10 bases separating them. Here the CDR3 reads CASSFGDGNTEAFF. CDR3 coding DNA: TGTGCCAGCAGCTTTGGGGATGGTAACACTGAAGCTTTCTTT.

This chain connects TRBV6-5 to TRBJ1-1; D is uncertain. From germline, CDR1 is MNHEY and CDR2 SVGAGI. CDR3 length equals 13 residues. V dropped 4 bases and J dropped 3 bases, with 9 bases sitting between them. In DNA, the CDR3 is TGTGCCAGCAGTTTGGCTGTAGACACTGAAGCTTTCTTT. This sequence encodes CASSLAVDTEAFF.

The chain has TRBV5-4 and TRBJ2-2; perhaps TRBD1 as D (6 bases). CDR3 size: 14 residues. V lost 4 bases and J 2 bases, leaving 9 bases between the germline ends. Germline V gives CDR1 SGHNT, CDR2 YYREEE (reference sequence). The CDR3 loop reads CASSRTENTGELFF. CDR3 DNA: TGTGCCAGCAGCCGGACAGAAAACACCGGGGAGCTGTTTTTT.

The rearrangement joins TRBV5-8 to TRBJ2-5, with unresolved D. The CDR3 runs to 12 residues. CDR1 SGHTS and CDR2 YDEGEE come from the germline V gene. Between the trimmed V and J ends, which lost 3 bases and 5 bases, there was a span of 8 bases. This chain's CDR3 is CASSWMGETQYF. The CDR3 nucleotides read TGTGCCAGCAGCTGGATGGGGGAGACCCAGTACTTC.

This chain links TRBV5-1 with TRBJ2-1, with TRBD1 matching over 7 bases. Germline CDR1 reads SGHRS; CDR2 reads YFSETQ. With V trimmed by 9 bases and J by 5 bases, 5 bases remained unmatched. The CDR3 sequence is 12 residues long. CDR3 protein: CATTDRDNEQFF. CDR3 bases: TGCGCCACCACCGACAGGGACAATGAGCAGTTCTTC. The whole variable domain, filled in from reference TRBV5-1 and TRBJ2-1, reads KAGVTQTPRYLIKTRGQQVTLSCSPISGHRSVSWYQQTPGQGLQFLFEYFSETQRNKGNFPGRFSGRQFSNSRSEMNVSTLELGDSALYLCATTDRDNEQFFGPGTRLTVL.

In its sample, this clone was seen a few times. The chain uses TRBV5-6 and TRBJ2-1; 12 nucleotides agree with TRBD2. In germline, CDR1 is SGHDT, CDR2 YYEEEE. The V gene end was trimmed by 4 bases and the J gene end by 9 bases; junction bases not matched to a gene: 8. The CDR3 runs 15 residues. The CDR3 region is CASSPPSGGAVEQFF. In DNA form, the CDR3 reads TGTGCCAGCAGCCCCCCTAGCGGGGGGGCCGTTGAGCAGTTCTTC.

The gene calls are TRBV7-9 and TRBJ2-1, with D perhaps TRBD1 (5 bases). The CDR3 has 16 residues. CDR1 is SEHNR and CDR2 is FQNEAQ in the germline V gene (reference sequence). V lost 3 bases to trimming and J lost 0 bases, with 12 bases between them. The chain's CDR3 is CASSFTSGASYNEQFF. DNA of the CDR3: TGTGCCAGCAGCTTTACCTCTGGGGCCTCCTACAATGAGCAGTTCTTC. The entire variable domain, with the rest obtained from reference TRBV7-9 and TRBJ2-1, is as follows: DTGVSQNPRHKITKRGQNVTFRCDPISEHNRLYWYRQTLGQGPEFLTYFQNEAQLEKSRLLSDRFSAERPKGSFSTLEIQRTEQGDSAMYLCASSFTSGASYNEQFFGPGTRLTVL.

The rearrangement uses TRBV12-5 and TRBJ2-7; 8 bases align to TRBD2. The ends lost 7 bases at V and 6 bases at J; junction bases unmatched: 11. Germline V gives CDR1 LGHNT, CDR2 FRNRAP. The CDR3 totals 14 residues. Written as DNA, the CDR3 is TGTGCTAGTGCTAATTCGGGAGGGCCCGGCGAGCAGTACTTC. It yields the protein CASANSGGPGEQYF.

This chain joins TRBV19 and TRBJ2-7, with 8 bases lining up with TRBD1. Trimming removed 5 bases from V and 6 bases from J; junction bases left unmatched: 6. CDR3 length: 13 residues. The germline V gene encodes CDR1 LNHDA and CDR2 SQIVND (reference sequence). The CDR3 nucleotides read TGTGCCAGTAGTCCGACGGACAGGGCCGAGCAGTACTTC. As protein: CASSPTDRAEQYF.